A single sample gave rise to the 15 T cell receptor beta chains below, sequenced in a study of cytomegalovirus exposure and HLA in healthy donors. PCR involved 60 Vbeta and 13 Jbeta primers. The repertoire was sequenced with immunoSEQ multiplex PCR; TCRdb's copy has only in-frame clones and lacks some. The sample consists of 140,000 or so clones, about 80% of them appearing once. Sequenced input: PBMCs. All receptors derive from a woman aged 60-70 years in good health and CMV-seropositive.

J is TRBJ2-7 and V is TRBV7-8, with 7 bases aligning to TRBD1. Trimming at V came to 1 base and at J to 2 bases, leaving 5 bases not matched to a gene. The CDR3 is 15 residues long. The germline V gene encodes CDR1 SGHVS and CDR2 FQNEAQ. The CDR3 spells CASSLGPDRAYEQYF. The CDR3 DNA follows: TGTGCCAGCAGCTTAGGGCCTGACAGGGCCTACGAGCAGTACTTC.

This rearrangement joins TRBV14 to TRBJ2-4; 7 positions agree with TRBD1. CDR1 SGHDN and CDR2 FVKESK come from the germline V gene. J was trimmed by 13 bases and V by 1 base; bases with no gene match: 1. The CDR3 extends over 11 amino acids. CDR3 nucleotides: TGTGCCAGCAGCCAAGGACAGGGACAGTACTTC. Its protein product is CASSQGQGQYF.

The gene calls are TRBV18 and TRBJ2-4; D is possibly TRBD1 (5 bases). CDR1 is KGHSH and CDR2 is LQKENI in the germline V gene. The CDR3 covers 13 residues. The germline V and J ends were trimmed by 2 bases and 9 bases, with 11 bases remaining between them. The CDR3 DNA sequence: TGTGCCAGCTCACCAAGCAGGGCGAGCATTCAGTACTTC. Translating gives CASSPSRASIQYF. Variable domain in full (rest from reference TRBV18 and TRBJ2-4): NAGVMQNPRHLVRRRGQEARLRCSPMKGHSHVYWYRQLPEEGLKFMVYLQKENIIDESGMPKERFSAEFPKEGPSILRIQQVVRGDSAAYFCASSPSRASIQYFGAGTRLSVL.

The V gene is TRBV9, the J gene TRBJ2-5; 11 positions agree with TRBD1. This CDR3 has 16 residues. Germline assignment: CDR1 SGDLS and CDR2 YYNGEE. Trimming at V came to 3 bases and at J to 5 bases, leaving 9 bases not matched to a gene. Here the CDR3 reads CASSASGTGGTETQYF. Here the CDR3 DNA reads TGTGCCAGCAGCGCCTCCGGGACAGGGGGAACGGAGACCCAGTACTTC.

The V call is TRBV28, the J call TRBJ1-2; 9 bases agree with TRBD1. The CDR3 runs 14 residues. Germline CDR1 is MDHEN and CDR2 is SYDVKM. V gave up 5 bases and J gave up 8 bases; unmatched junction bases: 9. CDR3 sequence: CASSQGDRVGGYTF. As DNA, the CDR3 is TGTGCCAGCAGTCAAGGGGACAGGGTGGGAGGCTACACCTTC.

This sequence joins TRBV6-5 and TRBJ2-3; no definite D call. The length of the CDR3 is 15 residues. The V gene lost 6 bases and the J gene lost 2 bases, with 15 bases spanning the gap. The V gene's germline CDR1 is MNHEY and CDR2 SVGAGI. CDR3 nucleotides: TGTGCCAGCAGGAGCCCTGCCTACCCCACAGATACGCAGTATTTT. Amino acids: CASRSPAYPTDTQYF.

The chain has TRBV7-2 and TRBJ1-2; D remains unclear. The CDR3 has 14 amino acids. V dropped 1 base and J dropped 4 bases, with 10 bases sitting between them. Germline values: CDR1 SGHTA, CDR2 FQGNSA. The CDR3 region has the DNA TGTGCCAGCAGCTTAGAACAGCCGATCTATGGCTACACCTTC. This encodes CASSLEQPIYGYTF.

The rearrangement uses TRBV11-2 and TRBJ2-1; D may be TRBD2 (6 bases). CDR1 SGHAT and CDR2 FQNNGV come from the germline V gene. V was pared by 3 bases and J by 10 bases, with 16 bases between. The CDR3 is 14 amino acids. The CDR3 bases are TGTGCCAGCAGCTTTGGAGGGGCCGGGCGAGAGCAGTTCTTC. This sequence encodes CASSFGGAGREQFF.

In its sample, this clone was seen a few times. The gene calls are TRBV6-5 and TRBJ2-6; no clear D gene. Trimming took off 0 bases at V and 2 bases at J, with 8 bases between the two ends. Per the germline V gene, CDR1 is MNHEY and CDR2 is SVGAGI. This CDR3 has 16 amino acids. CDR3 bases: TGTGCCAGCAGTTACTCGCGGCTAGCTGGGGCCAACGTCCTGACTTTC. Protein: CASSYSRLAGANVLTF.

The CDR3 loop reads CASSHIVASGIPDTQYF. Here the CDR3 DNA reads TGTGCCAGCAGCCATATCGTGGCTAGCGGGATTCCAGATACGCAGTATTTT. The genes are TRBV4-2 and TRBJ2-3, with 9 bases matching TRBD2. Trimming took 3 bases from V and 4 from J; bases not matched to a gene: 11. This CDR3 has 17 amino acids. Germline V gene sequence: CDR1 LGHNA, CDR2 YNFKEQ.

This clone was found once. This rearrangement joins TRBV19 to TRBJ1-2; TRBD1 matches at 8 bases. Germline loops: CDR1 LNHDA, CDR2 SQIVND (reference sequence). V lost 8 bases to trimming and J lost 3 bases; unmatched junction nucleotides: 5. The CDR3 length is 13 residues. The CDR3 loop is CASEAGGDYGYTF. In DNA, the CDR3 is TGTGCCAGTGAAGCAGGGGGCGACTATGGCTACACCTTC.

Here the CDR3 reads CASSPGPLVDEQFF. The CDR3 DNA follows: TGTGCCAGCAGCCCCGGCCCCCTAGTAGATGAGCAGTTCTTC. The rearrangement joins TRBV14 to TRBJ2-1; D unresolved. Trimming stripped 4 bases from V and 8 bases from J, with 15 bases between. CDR3 length: 14 residues. The V gene's germline CDR1 is SGHDN and CDR2 FVKESK.

The V call is TRBV16, the J call TRBJ2-3; D perhaps matches TRBD1 (6 bases). V lost 4 bases, J lost 5 bases, and 22 bases lay in between. Germline CDR1 is KGHSY and CDR2 is FQNENV. The CDR3 loop spans 17 amino acids. DNA for the CDR3: TGTGCCAGCAGCCCAGGGGATGTCGGTTCAGGGAAAGATACGCAGTATTTT. Translating gives CASSPGDVGSGKDTQYF.

The chain couples TRBV6-6 to TRBJ2-2; 10 nucleotides agree with TRBD1. There are 15 residues in the CDR3. The germline V gene has CDR1 MNHNY and CDR2 SVGAGI (reference sequence). V dropped 2 bases and J dropped 7; count of bases not matched to a gene: 4. CDR3 in DNA: TGTGCCAGCAGTTACGCGGGACAGGGGAGCGGGGAGCTGTTTTTT. This translates into CASSYAGQGSGELFF.

This sequence joins TRBV19 and TRBJ2-3, with 7 bases that match TRBD2. V lost 10 bases to trimming and J lost 3 bases; unmatched junction nucleotides: 13. This CDR3 has 15 amino acids. CDR1 is LNHDA, CDR2 SQIVND, per germline (reference sequence). The CDR3 here is CATTTGLGLTDTQYF. The CDR3 bases are TGTGCCACCACGACCGGACTAGGATTGACAGATACGCAGTATTTT.